Below, 18 T cell receptor beta chains from the same sample are listed, as sequenced in a study of T-cell reconstitution after alpha-beta-depleted transplantation in children. As it was prepared, the TCRbeta library received unique molecular identifiers. TCRdb used MiXCR to reprocess the PCR reads, holding one entry per CDR3 protein. The table shows 130,000 or so distinct CDR3 sequences, with about a tenth occurring only once. The sequencing here drew on PBMCs, mostly from graft donor cells, taken 180 days after TCRalphabeta/CD19-depleted stem cell transplant. These receptors were obtained from a girl under three years old who had a stem cell transplant for combined immunodeficiency, so the T cells may come from the graft donor.

This clonotype was seen only a few times. The chain links TRBV20-1 to TRBJ2-2, with D maybe TRBD1 (6 bases). Trimming took 5 bases from V and 1 from J, leaving 14 bases between them. This CDR3 region has 15 residues. Germline-derived CDR1 and CDR2 are DFQATT and SNEGSKA (reference sequence). CDR3 loop: CSALGHFLNTGELFF. As DNA, the CDR3 is TGCAGTGCTCTGGGACATTTTTTGAACACCGGGGAGCTGTTTTTT.

The CDR3 DNA follows: TGTGCCAGCAGTTTCCGGAGGGAGGGACTGAACTCCTACGAGCAGTACTTC. Protein sequence: CASSFRREGLNSYEQYF. The chain couples TRBV12-3 or TRBV12-4 to TRBJ2-7; 7 bases align to TRBD2. J lost 0 bases, V lost 3 bases, and 11 bases had no gene match. The CDR3 is made up of 17 amino acids.

This clonotype has just a few counts. The genes are TRBV30 and TRBJ2-7; D uncertain. Germline values: CDR1 GTSNPN, CDR2 SVGIG (reference sequence). The CDR3 length is 14 residues. V was pared by 1 base and J by 3 bases, with 13 bases between. CDR3 protein: CAWSGPLLNYEQYF. CDR3 nucleotide sequence: TGTGCCTGGAGTGGCCCCCTCCTAAACTACGAGCAGTACTTC.

This sequence joins TRBV6-5 and TRBJ2-1; 13 bases are a match to TRBD2. Germline V gene sequence: CDR1 MNHEY, CDR2 SVGAGI. The CDR3 consists of 15 residues. Trimming at V came to 1 base and at J to 12 bases, leaving 6 bases not matched to a gene. The CDR3 is CASSYLARLAGGQFF. CDR3 sequence (DNA): TGTGCCAGCAGTTACTTAGCCCGACTAGCGGGGGGGCAGTTCTTC.

The chain couples TRBV7-2 to TRBJ2-7; 16 bases map to TRBD2. V was pared by 1 base and J by 5 bases, with 17 bases of the junction left unmatched. CDR1 and CDR2 (germline): SGHTA, FQGNSA. The CDR3 is 21 amino acids. The chain's CDR3 is CASSLGRMSGTSGRGAHEQYF. The CDR3 nucleotides read TGTGCCAGCAGCTTAGGGCGCATGTCCGGGACTAGCGGGAGGGGGGCCCACGAGCAGTACTTC.

V gene TRBV6-5 combines with J gene TRBJ2-1; tentatively, D is TRBD1 (7 bases). CDR3 size: 19 residues. V was clipped by 0 bases and J by 3 bases, with 21 bases between them. Germline-derived CDR1 and CDR2 are MNHEY and SVGAGI. This CDR3 reads CASSYSRAGGPPHYNEQFF. The CDR3 DNA reads TGTGCCAGCAGTTACTCGCGTGCAGGGGGGCCCCCCCACTACAATGAGCAGTTCTTC.

This clonotype was counted a few times. This sequence joins TRBV20-1 and TRBJ2-7; 12 bases map to TRBD2. Losses at the gene ends were 6 bases for V and 5 bases for J; bases not matched to a gene: 5. CDR1 DFQATT and CDR2 SNEGSKA come from the germline V gene (reference sequence). The CDR3 runs to 13 residues. The CDR3 coding sequence is TGCAGTGCGTCGACTAGCGGGAGACACGAGCAGTACTTC. This translates into CSASTSGRHEQYF.

This clonotype was counted only a few times. The chain recombines TRBV29-1 with TRBJ2-5; D uncertain. There are 14 residues in the CDR3. In germline, CDR1 is SQVTM, CDR2 ANQGSEA. The germline V and J ends were trimmed by 4 bases and 5 bases, with 17 bases remaining between them. The CDR3 spells CSVALGLKSETQYF. The CDR3 nucleotides read TGCAGCGTTGCTTTGGGATTAAAATCGGAGACCCAGTACTTC.

This clonotype was picked up a small number of times. This rearrangement joins TRBV7-2 to TRBJ2-7; no firm D call. Germline V gene sequence: CDR1 SGHTA, CDR2 FQGNSA. V was trimmed by 2 bases and J by 4 bases, leaving 9 bases between them. This CDR3 has 13 amino acids. This CDR3 reads CASSLSPPYEQYF. The CDR3 DNA reads as TGTGCCAGCAGCTTATCTCCCCCTTACGAGCAGTACTTC.

The chain uses TRBV20-1 and TRBJ1-2; D may be TRBD1 (5 bases). Germline V gene lookup returns CDR1 DFQATT and CDR2 SNEGSKA (reference sequence). This CDR3 has 15 amino acids. The ends were cut back, 0 bases at V and 4 bases at J, with 15 bases in the middle. CDR3 nucleotides: TGCAGTGCTAGAGATCCTGGGGGGACGGTCTATGGCTACACCTTC. Protein sequence: CSARDPGGTVYGYTF.

This clonotype was picked up a small number of times. The chain has TRBV5-6 and TRBJ2-3, with 14 bases aligning to TRBD2. The V gene end was trimmed by 3 bases and the J gene end by 1 base; junction bases not matched to a gene: 13. This CDR3 is 20 amino acids long. The V gene's germline CDR1 is SGHDT and CDR2 YYEEEE. CDR3 bases: TGTGCCAGCAGCTCGGGACTAGCGGGGGTCTTTGTCGCGGGCACAGATACGCAGTATTTT. Residues: CASSSGLAGVFVAGTDTQYF.

This clonotype was picked up many times. The genes are TRBV5-5 and TRBJ2-7; 8 nucleotides match TRBD1. Germline values: CDR1 SGHKS, CDR2 YYEKEE (reference sequence). This CDR3 is 15 amino acids long. Trimming at V came to 4 bases and at J to 0 bases, leaving 6 bases not matched to a gene. The CDR3 loop reads CASSPRTGSSYEQYF. The CDR3 DNA follows: TGTGCCAGCAGCCCCCGGACAGGGAGCTCCTACGAGCAGTACTTC.

V and J are TRBV6-2 or TRBV6-3 and TRBJ2-2, with D tentatively TRBD2 (6 bases). This CDR3 is 16 amino acids long. The V end lost 2 bases, the J end lost 5 bases, and 15 bases lay between the germline ends. Germline values: CDR1 MNHEY, CDR2 SVGEGT. CDR3 amino acids: CASSYEGAGRTGELFF. The CDR3 DNA follows: TGTGCCAGCAGTTACGAAGGGGCGGGGCGGACCGGGGAGCTGTTTTTT.

This clonotype was seen more than once but under ten times. The V call is TRBV7-2, the J call TRBJ2-5; 7 positions agree with TRBD1. From germline, CDR1 is SGHTA and CDR2 FQGNSA. The CDR3 extends over 14 amino acids. Trimming removed 2 bases from V and 5 bases from J; junction bases left unmatched: 5. CDR3 in DNA: TGTGCCAGCAGCTTAAGGGGGCGCGAGGAGACCCAGTACTTC. Translating gives CASSLRGREETQYF.

This clonotype was picked up a small number of times. The gene calls are TRBV5-1 and TRBJ1-6, with no clear D. The CDR3 extends over 12 amino acids. V lost 0 bases and J lost 10, with 5 bases in between. Germline CDR1 and CDR2: SGHRS and YFSETQ. The CDR3 nucleotides read TGCGCCAGCAGCTTGGATGGGTCACCCCTCCACTTT. Translated: CASSLDGSPLHF.

The sample holds a few counts of this clonotype. This chain connects TRBV19 to TRBJ2-1, with 10 bases aligning to TRBD2. Germline CDR1 reads LNHDA; CDR2 reads SQIVND (reference sequence). The CDR3 runs 15 residues. J gave up 9 bases and V 5 bases, and 10 bases lay outside the gene matches. CDR3 sequence: CASSVVAGGRVEQFF. CDR3 in DNA: TGTGCCAGTAGTGTCGTAGCGGGAGGCCGCGTTGAGCAGTTCTTC. The variable domain in full, with the rest retrieved from reference TRBV19 and TRBJ2-1, is DGGITQSPKYLFRKEGQNVTLSCEQNLNHDAMYWYRQDPGQGLRLIYYSQIVNDFQKGDIAEGYSVSREKKESFPLTVTSAQKNPTAFYLCASSVVAGGRVEQFFGPGTRLTVL.

The V and J genes are TRBV6-1 and TRBJ2-2; no clear D gene. Germline V gene data show CDR1 as MNHNS and CDR2 as SASEGT. The V gene lost 4 bases and the J gene lost 8 bases, with 5 bases spanning the gap. The CDR3 consists of 11 residues. DNA for the CDR3: TGTGCCAGCAGTGTCAAGGGGGAGCTGTTTTTT. Its protein is CASSVKGELFF.

This clonotype came up a few times. This rearrangement joins TRBV29-1 to TRBJ2-1; 10 bases fit TRBD2. CDR3 size: 14 residues. The ends lost 2 bases at V and 12 bases at J; junction bases unmatched: 10. The V gene's germline CDR1 is SQVTM and CDR2 ANQGSEA. CDR3 sequence: CSVERLAGETRQFF. Here the CDR3 DNA reads TGCAGCGTTGAACGGCTAGCGGGGGAAACCAGGCAGTTCTTC.